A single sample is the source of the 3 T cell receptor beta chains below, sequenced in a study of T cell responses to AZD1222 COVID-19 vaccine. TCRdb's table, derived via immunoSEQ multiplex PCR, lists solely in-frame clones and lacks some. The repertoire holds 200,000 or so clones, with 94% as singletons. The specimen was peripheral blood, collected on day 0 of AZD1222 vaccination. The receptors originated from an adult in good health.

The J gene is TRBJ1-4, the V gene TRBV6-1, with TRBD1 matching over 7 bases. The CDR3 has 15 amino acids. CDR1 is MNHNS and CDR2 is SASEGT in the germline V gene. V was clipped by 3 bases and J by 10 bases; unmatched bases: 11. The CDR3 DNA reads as TGTGCCAGCAGTGACAAGACAGGGCGTACTGTAAAACTGTTTTTT. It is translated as CASSDKTGRTVKLFF.

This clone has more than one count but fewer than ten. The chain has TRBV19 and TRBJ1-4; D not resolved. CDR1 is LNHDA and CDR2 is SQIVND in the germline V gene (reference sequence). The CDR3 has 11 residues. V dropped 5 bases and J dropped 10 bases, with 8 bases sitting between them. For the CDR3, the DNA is TGTGCCAGTAGTGGTAAAGTAAAACTGTTTTTT. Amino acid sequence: CASSGKVKLFF.

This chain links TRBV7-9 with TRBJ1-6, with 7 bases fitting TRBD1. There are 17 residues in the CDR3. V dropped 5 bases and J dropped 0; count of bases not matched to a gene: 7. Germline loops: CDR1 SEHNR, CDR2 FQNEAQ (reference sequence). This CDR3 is CASSQQGLGSYNSPLHF. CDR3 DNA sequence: TGTGCCAGCAGCCAACAGGGGCTGGGCTCCTATAATTCACCCCTCCACTTT.